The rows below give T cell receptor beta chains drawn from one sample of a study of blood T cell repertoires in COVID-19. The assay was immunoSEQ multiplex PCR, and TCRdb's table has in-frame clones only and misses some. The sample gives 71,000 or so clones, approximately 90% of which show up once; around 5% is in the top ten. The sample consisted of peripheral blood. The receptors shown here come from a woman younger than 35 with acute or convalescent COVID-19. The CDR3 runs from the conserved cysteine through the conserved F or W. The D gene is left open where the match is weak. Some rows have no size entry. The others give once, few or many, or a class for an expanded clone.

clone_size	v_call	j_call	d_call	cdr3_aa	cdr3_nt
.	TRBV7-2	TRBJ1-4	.	CASSIRGIPQEKLFF	TGTGCCAGCAGCATTAGAGGGATTCCCCAGGAAAAACTGTTTTTT
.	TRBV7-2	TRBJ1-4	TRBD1	CASSLGSDRGNEKLFF	TGTGCCAGCAGCTTAGGGAGTGACAGGGGAAATGAAAAACTATTTTTT
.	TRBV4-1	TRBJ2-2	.	CASSPLRTSNTGELFF	TGCGCCAGCAGCCCCCTTAGGACTTCCAACACCGGGGAGCTGTTTTTT
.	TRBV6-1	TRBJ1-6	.	CASSESGQTKPLHF	TGTGCCAGCAGTGAAAGCGGCCAGACGAAACCCCTCCACTTT
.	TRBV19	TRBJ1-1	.	CASSIDIQENTEAFF	TGTGCCAGTAGTATAGATATACAGGAGAACACTGAAGCTTTCTTT
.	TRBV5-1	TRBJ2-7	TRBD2	CASSLFSGARPYEQYF	TGCGCCAGCAGCTTGTTTAGCGGGGCCCGACCCTACGAGCAGTACTTC
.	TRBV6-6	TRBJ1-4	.	CASTGNRNEKLFF	TGTGCCAGCACCGGTAATCGGAATGAAAAACTGTTTTTT
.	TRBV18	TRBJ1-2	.	CASSPGHNYGYTF	TGTGCCAGCTCACCCGGACATAACTATGGCTACACCTTC
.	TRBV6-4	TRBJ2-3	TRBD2	CASNPSGSTDTQYF	TGTGCCAGCAACCCTAGCGGTAGCACAGATACGCAGTATTTT
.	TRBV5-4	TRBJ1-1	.	CASSSDLSDTEAFF	TGTGCCAGCAGCTCGGATTTGAGCGACACTGAAGCTTTCTTT
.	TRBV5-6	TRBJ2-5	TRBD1	CASSSRDRDETQYF	TGTGCCAGCAGCTCCCGGGACAGGGATGAGACCCAGTACTTC
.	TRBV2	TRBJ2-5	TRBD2	CASSLGLAEEETQYF	TGTGCCAGCAGTTTGGGACTAGCGGAAGAAGAGACCCAGTACTTC
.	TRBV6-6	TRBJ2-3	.	CASSKLDTQYF	TGTGCCAGCAGTAAACTAGATACGCAGTATTTT
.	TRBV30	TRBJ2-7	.	CAWSTYSGEQYF	TGTGCCTGGAGCACTTATTCGGGCGAGCAGTACTTC
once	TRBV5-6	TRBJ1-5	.	CASSSRQFNSNQPQHF	TGTGCCAGCAGCTCGAGACAGTTTAATAGCAATCAGCCCCAGCATTTT
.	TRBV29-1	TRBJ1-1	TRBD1	CSVEGYTGDRGASEAFF	TGCAGCGTTGAGGGCTACACCGGGGACAGGGGAGCCTCTGAAGCTTTCTTT
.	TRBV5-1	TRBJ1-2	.	CASSKLGELEHTNYGYTF	TGCGCCAGCAGCAAGTTGGGAGAACTTGAACACACTAACTATGGCTACACCTTC
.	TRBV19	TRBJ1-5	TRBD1	CASSPTGEGQPQHF	TGTGCCAGTAGTCCAACAGGGGAAGGGCAGCCCCAGCATTTT
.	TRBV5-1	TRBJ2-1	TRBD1	CASSLPDRAQGDEQFF	TGCGCCAGCAGCTTACCGGACAGGGCCCAGGGGGATGAGCAGTTCTTC
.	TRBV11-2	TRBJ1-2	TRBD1	CASSHFRTGRSYGYTF	TGTGCCAGCAGCCACTTCCGGACAGGGAGAAGTTATGGCTACACCTTC
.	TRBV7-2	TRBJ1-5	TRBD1	CASSLELTGFGNQPQHF	TGTGCCAGCAGCTTAGAACTGACAGGGTTCGGCAATCAGCCCCAGCATTTT
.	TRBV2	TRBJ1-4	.	CASSYQQGKYEKLFF	TGTGCCAGCAGTTATCAACAGGGAAAATACGAAAAACTGTTTTTT
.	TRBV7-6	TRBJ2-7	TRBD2	CASSPQRTSDNEQYF	TGTGCCAGCAGCCCGCAACGGACTAGCGACAACGAGCAGTACTTC
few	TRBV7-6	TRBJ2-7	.	CASSSGANRETEQYF	TGTGCCAGCAGCTCAGGGGCTAACAGGGAAACCGAGCAGTACTTC
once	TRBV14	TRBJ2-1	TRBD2	CASSHPTSGRHYNEQFF	TGTGCCAGCAGCCACCCGACTAGCGGGAGGCACTACAATGAGCAGTTCTTC
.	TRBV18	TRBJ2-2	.	CASSVLQGDTGELFF	TGTGCCAGCTCAGTACTTCAAGGGGATACCGGGGAGCTGTTTTTT
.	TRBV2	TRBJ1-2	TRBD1	CASGRQGASNYGYTF	TGTGCCAGCGGAAGACAGGGGGCCTCTAACTATGGCTACACCTTC
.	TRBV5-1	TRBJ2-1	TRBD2	CASSLAGTSLIGEQFF	TGCGCCAGCAGCTTGGCCGGGACTAGCTTAATCGGTGAGCAGTTCTTC
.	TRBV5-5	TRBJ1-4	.	CASSLVLDWEKLFF	TGTGCCAGCAGCTTGGTCCTGGACTGGGAAAAACTGTTTTTT
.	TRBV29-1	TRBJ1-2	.	CSVEDSNYGYTF	TGCAGCGTTGAAGACAGTAACTATGGCTACACCTTC
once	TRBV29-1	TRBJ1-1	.	CSVGSLDSHTEAFF	TGCAGCGTTGGGTCTCTCGACAGCCACACTGAAGCTTTCTTT
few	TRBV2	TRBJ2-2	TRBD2	CASSGRRRTGELFF	TGTGCCAGCAGCGGGAGGCGACGCACCGGGGAGCTGTTTTTT
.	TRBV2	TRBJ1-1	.	CASRSTVNTEAFF	TGTGCCAGCAGGAGTACAGTGAACACTGAAGCTTTCTTT
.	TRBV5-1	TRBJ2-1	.	CASSLFANRQYNEQFF	TGCGCCAGCAGCTTGTTTGCCAACAGGCAGTACAATGAGCAGTTCTTC
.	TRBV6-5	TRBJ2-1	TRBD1	CASTPGQGMNEQFF	TGTGCCAGCACCCCGGGACAGGGCATGAATGAGCAGTTCTTC
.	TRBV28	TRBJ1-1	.	CASSRNTEAFF	TGTGCCAGCAGCCGGAACACTGAAGCTTTCTTT
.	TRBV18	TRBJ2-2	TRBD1	CASSPGQAVTGELFF	TGTGCCAGCTCACCGGGACAGGCAGTCACCGGGGAGCTGTTTTTT
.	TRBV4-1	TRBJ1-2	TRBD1	CASSQPRDRVFGYTF	TGCGCCAGCAGCCAACCCCGGGACAGGGTTTTTGGCTACACCTTC
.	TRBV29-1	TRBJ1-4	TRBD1	CSGGTGSEKLFF	TGCAGCGGTGGGACAGGGAGCGAAAAACTGTTTTTT
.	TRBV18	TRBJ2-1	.	CASSPIVAGFTNEQFF	TGTGCCAGCTCACCAATAGTGGCAGGTTTTACGAATGAGCAGTTCTTC
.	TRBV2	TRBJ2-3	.	CASRGGGASTDTQYF	TGTGCCAGCAGGGGTGGCGGGGCTAGCACAGATACGCAGTATTTT
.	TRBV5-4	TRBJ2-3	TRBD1	CASRKGTDYTDTQYF	TGTGCCAGCCGAAAAGGGACAGACTACACAGATACGCAGTATTTT
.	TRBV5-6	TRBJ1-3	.	CASSRSGNTIYF	TGTGCCAGCAGCCGCTCTGGAAACACCATATATTTT
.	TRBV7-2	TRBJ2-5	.	CASSPQGTREETQYF	TGTGCCAGCAGCCCACAGGGGACTAGAGAAGAGACCCAGTACTTC
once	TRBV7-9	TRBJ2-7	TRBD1	CASSSGTASSYEQYF	TGTGCCAGCAGCTCCGGGACAGCGAGCTCCTACGAGCAGTACTTC
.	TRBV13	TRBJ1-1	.	CASSSVGNGDSEAFF	TGTGCCAGCAGCTCTGTCGGAAACGGGGACTCTGAAGCTTTCTTT
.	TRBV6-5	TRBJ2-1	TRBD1	CASNRDRDYNEQFF	TGTGCCAGCAACCGGGACAGGGACTACAATGAGCAGTTCTTC
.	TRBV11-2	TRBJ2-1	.	CASSFGKGDLRNEQFF	TGTGCCAGCAGCTTTGGCAAGGGAGATCTGAGGAATGAGCAGTTCTTC
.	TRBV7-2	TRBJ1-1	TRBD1	CASSWDRFNFEAFF	TGTGCCAGCAGCTGGGACAGATTCAACTTCGAGGCTTTCTTT
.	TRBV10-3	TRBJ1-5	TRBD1	CAISADRDQPQHF	TGTGCCATCAGTGCGGACAGGGATCAGCCCCAGCATTTT